This passage covers 21 T cell receptor beta chains from one sample sequenced in a study of CD8 T cells in Susac syndrome (dated 2019 in TCRdb). The library was built by means of the immunoSEQ multiplex PCR assay. RNA was extracted with the RNeasy kit and 0.5 to 1 ug was reverse transcribed using random hexamers. TCRdb took the public reads, trimmed them with fastp at Q25, ran MiXCR for clone calling and kept in-frame beta chains. Each entry merges the rows of one CDR3 protein and shows their most common DNA and genes. Within this sample are some 180,000 distinct CDR3 sequences, with just under 95% of them counted one time only. The ten largest account for over 0.08% of the sample. The specimen sequenced was CD4+ T cells from PBMCs. Receptors were obtained from a human donor in good health.

The rearrangement links TRBV7-2 to TRBJ1-3, with D possibly matching TRBD1 (6 bases). Trimming took off 4 bases at V and 4 bases at J, with 11 bases between the two ends. Per the germline V gene, CDR1 is SGHTA and CDR2 is FQGNSA. This CDR3 is built from 14 residues. The CDR3: CASSSQGLGNTIYF. The CDR3 region has the DNA TGTGCCAGCAGCTCGCAGGGGTTGGGAAACACCATATATTTT.

This clonotype was detected only a few times. V usage is TRBV20-1 and J usage is TRBJ2-3; D is unresolved. This CDR3 is 10 amino acids long. V shed 7 bases and J shed 1 base, with 3 bases lying between them. CDR1 DFQATT and CDR2 SNEGSKA come from the germline V gene (reference sequence). CDR3 in amino acids: CSGGTDTQYF. DNA of the CDR3: TGCAGTGGTGGCACAGATACGCAGTATTTT.

The chain combines TRBV20-1 with TRBJ2-7, with D unresolved. The CDR3 contains 12 residues. The germline V gene has CDR1 DFQATT and CDR2 SNEGSKA (reference sequence). Trimming removed 6 bases from V and 2 bases from J, with 11 bases in between. CDR3 sequence: CSAIKAPYEQYF. In DNA form, the CDR3 reads TGCAGTGCCATAAAGGCCCCCTACGAGCAGTACTTC.

This chain connects TRBV28 to TRBJ1-2; 7 bases are shared with TRBD1. This CDR3 has 11 amino acids. V shed 9 bases and J 8 bases; nucleotides not matched to a gene: 6. Germline assignment: CDR1 MDHEN and CDR2 SYDVKM. CDR3 DNA sequence: TGTGCCAGTTTCTCGACAGGGGGCTACACCTTC. This sequence encodes CASFSTGGYTF.

V gene TRBV5-4 combines with J gene TRBJ2-2; D could derive from TRBD1 or TRBD2 (5 bases each). Trimming stripped 4 bases from V and 9 bases from J, with 16 bases between. CDR1 and CDR2 (germline): SGHNT, YYREEE (reference sequence). The length of the CDR3 is 14 residues. In DNA form, the CDR3 reads TGTGCCAGCAGCCCCGTGGGGGTGGACCGGGAGCTGTTTTTT. Translation: CASSPVGVDRELFF.

This rearrangement joins TRBV29-1 to TRBJ2-1, with a tentative D call TRBD1 (6 bases). The CDR3 sequence is 11 residues long. Germline lookup yields CDR1 SQVTM and CDR2 ANQGSEA. V lost 7 bases and J 7 bases, leaving 11 bases between the germline ends. The CDR3: CSGTRGNEQFF. CDR3 in DNA: TGCAGCGGAACCAGGGGAAATGAGCAGTTCTTC.

Here the CDR3 reads CASGPLGGNYGYTF. In DNA, the CDR3 is TGTGCCAGCGGGCCCCTTGGGGGAAACTATGGCTACACCTTC. J is TRBJ1-2 and V is TRBV7-8, with D perhaps matching TRBD1 (5 bases). The CDR3 contains 14 residues. From germline, CDR1 is SGHVS and CDR2 FQNEAQ. Trimming removed 8 bases from V and 2 bases from J, with 15 bases in between.

The chain carries TRBV6-6 and TRBJ2-2; D gene unclear. The germline CDR1 and CDR2 sequences are MNHNY and SVGAGI (reference sequence). V was trimmed by 3 bases and J by 1 base, leaving 6 bases between them. CDR3 length equals 14 residues. CDR3 residues: CASSYWGNTGELFF. The CDR3 coding sequence is TGTGCCAGCAGTTATTGGGGGAACACCGGGGAGCTGTTTTTT.

The V call is TRBV6-2 or TRBV6-3, the J call TRBJ2-5; TRBD2 agrees at 11 bases. Germline lookup yields CDR1 MNHEY and CDR2 SVGEGT. The CDR3 runs to 13 residues. Trimming at V came to 4 bases and at J to 9 bases, leaving 4 bases not matched to a gene. In DNA, the CDR3 is TGTGCCAGCAGTTCGACTAGCGGGATGGCCCAGTACTTC. Encoded protein: CASSSTSGMAQYF.

The DNA for the CDR3 is TGTGCCAGCAGACCGGGCCGCCAAATCTCTGGCTACACCTTC. Amino acid sequence: CASRPGRQISGYTF. V usage is TRBV12-3 or TRBV12-4 and J usage is TRBJ1-2; D is uncertain. Trimming stripped 6 bases from V and 7 bases from J, with 18 bases between. CDR3 length: 14 amino acids.

The chain couples TRBV2 to TRBJ1-2, with 7 positions matching TRBD1. Germline CDR1 SNHLY, CDR2 FYNNEI. V lost 0 bases, J lost 7 bases, and 8 bases stayed unmatched. The length of the CDR3 is 15 residues. CDR3 loop: CASSEAAGGIPGYTF. DNA for the CDR3: TGTGCCAGCAGTGAAGCGGCAGGGGGAATCCCTGGCTACACCTTC.

J is TRBJ2-2 and V is TRBV6-2 or TRBV6-3; 10 bases line up with TRBD2. The V gene end was trimmed by 5 bases and the J gene end by 0 bases; junction bases not matched to a gene: 12. The CDR3 spans 19 residues. Germline CDR1 reads MNHEY; CDR2 reads SVGEGT. In nucleotides, the CDR3 is TGTGCCAGCAGTAGACCGGGACTAGCGTTTAACGCGAACACCGGGGAGCTGTTTTTT. This codes for CASSRPGLAFNANTGELFF.

This chain links TRBV27 with TRBJ2-2; D uncertain. Trimming left V 7 bases short and J 1 base short, with 13 bases between. Germline V CDR1 and CDR2: MNHEY, SMNVEV (reference sequence). This CDR3 region has 15 residues. CDR3 DNA sequence: TGTGCCAGCAACACTGATAATCTGAACACCGGGGAGCTGTTTTTT. Amino acid sequence: CASNTDNLNTGELFF.

This CDR3 reads CASSSTGIGEQYF. In DNA, the CDR3 is TGTGCCAGCAGTTCGACAGGGATTGGAGAGCAGTACTTC. This rearrangement joins TRBV12-3 or TRBV12-4 to TRBJ2-7, with 7 bases fitting TRBD1. The CDR3 is 13 residues long. V was clipped by 4 bases and J by 7 bases; unmatched bases: 7.

The chain has TRBV28 and TRBJ2-5; 13 bases line up with TRBD2. The CDR3 covers 17 residues. V dropped 4 bases and J dropped 1; count of bases not matched to a gene: 6. The V gene's germline CDR1 is MDHEN and CDR2 SYDVKM. In nucleotides, the CDR3 is TGTGCCAGCAGTTCGACTAGCGGGAGGCCTTCCCAAGAGACCCAGTACTTC. As protein: CASSSTSGRPSQETQYF.

The chain recombines TRBV7-3 with TRBJ2-6; D tentatively fits TRBD1 or TRBD2 (5 bases each). The germline V gene encodes CDR1 SGHTA and CDR2 FQGTGA. The V gene lost 2 bases and the J gene lost 4 bases, with 12 bases spanning the gap. The CDR3 is made up of 16 amino acids. CDR3 nucleotides: TGTGCCAGCAGCTTAGGACGCCGGGACGGGGCCAACGTCCTGACTTTC. Its protein is CASSLGRRDGANVLTF.

The chain carries TRBV30 and TRBJ1-5; TRBD1 aligns across 10 bases. The CDR3 covers 14 residues. V shed 4 bases, J shed 10 bases, and the junction held 10 bases outside the gene matches. Looked up from germline, CDR1 is GTSNPN and CDR2 is SVGIG (reference sequence). The CDR3: CAWMDRGFGGPQHF. The CDR3 region has the DNA TGTGCCTGGATGGACAGGGGGTTCGGGGGTCCCCAGCATTTT.

This chain connects TRBV27 to TRBJ2-2; D is undetermined. The germline V gene has CDR1 MNHEY and CDR2 SMNVEV (reference sequence). This CDR3 region has 15 residues. Trimming took off 2 bases at V and 0 bases at J, with 7 bases between the two ends. CDR3 in amino acids: CASSLTRSNTGELFF. CDR3 coding DNA: TGTGCCAGCAGTTTAACCCGGTCGAACACCGGGGAGCTGTTTTTT.

The chain has TRBV20-1 and TRBJ2-1; D may be TRBD2 (6 bases). The CDR3 sequence is 16 residues long. From germline, CDR1 is DFQATT and CDR2 SNEGSKA (reference sequence). Trimming cost V 2 bases and J 1 base, with 15 bases left between them. Here the CDR3 DNA reads TGCAGTGCTAGAAGCGGAGCGGGCCTATCCTACAATGAGCAGTTCTTC. It yields the protein CSARSGAGLSYNEQFF.

The J gene is TRBJ2-7, the V gene TRBV7-2; 9 bases align to TRBD2. Germline-derived CDR1 and CDR2 are SGHTA and FQGNSA. The CDR3 has 16 amino acids. V lost 5 bases to trimming and J lost 4 bases; unmatched junction nucleotides: 12. CDR3 residues: CASSPEGTSRGYEQYF. The CDR3 nucleotides are TGTGCCAGCAGCCCCGAGGGGACTAGCAGGGGGTACGAGCAGTACTTC.

In regard to this clonotype: The junction shows a germline mismatch at one end, possibly a read error. CDR3 loop: CSARGGDNEQFF. The CDR3, as DNA: TGCAGTGCCAGAGGGGGCGACAATGAGCAGTTCTTC. This sequence joins TRBV20-1 and TRBJ2-1, with 7 bases identical to TRBD1. Germline assignment: CDR1 DFQATT and CDR2 SNEGSKA (reference sequence). The CDR3 has 12 residues.